These 3 T cell receptor beta chains came from one sample sequenced in a study of spatial heterogeneity in lung cancer. TCRdb processed the 5' RACE reads anew with MiXCR; each CDR3 protein has one entry. Among tens of thousands of distinct CDR3 sequences listed, approximately 15% were seen once. Time point meaning: sample taken at primary tumor resection. In each case, whole RNA from tumor, nontumor lung or frozen PBMC was sequenced unsorted. The sequencing here drew on PBMCs, taken at surgery. The receptor source for this set is a male donor with early-stage non-small cell lung cancer.

This clonotype was counted ten times or more. This rearrangement joins TRBV12-3 or TRBV12-4 to TRBJ2-5, with no clear D. This CDR3 has 14 amino acids. V lost 3 bases, J lost 2 bases, and 10 bases lay in between. CDR3 sequence reads: CASSLLAVQETQYF. The CDR3 bases are TGTGCCAGCAGTTTGCTCGCGGTTCAAGAGACCCAGTACTTC.

The J gene is TRBJ2-3, the V gene TRBV5-6; 10 bases are a match to TRBD2. Germline V CDR1 and CDR2: SGHDT, YYEEEE. This CDR3 has 17 amino acids. V lost 4 bases and J lost 6; bases outside the gene matches: 14. The CDR3, as DNA: TGTGCCAGCAGCCTGATAACTAGCGGGGCCTTTATTGATACGCAGTATTTT. Encoded protein: CASSLITSGAFIDTQYF.

The rearrangement joins TRBV15 to TRBJ2-1; maybe TRBD1 (5 bases). This CDR3 spans 15 amino acids. From germline, CDR1 is LNHNV and CDR2 YYDKDF (reference sequence). Trimming took off 5 bases at V and 5 bases at J, with 16 bases between the two ends. The CDR3 reads CATSAQLKTDNEQFF. In DNA, the CDR3 is TGTGCCACCAGCGCGCAATTAAAGACAGACAATGAGCAGTTCTTC.